This TCR beta chain was identified during a study of T cell clonality in common variable immunodeficiency. CVID and control samples used equivalent genomic DNA input. TCRdb keeps only in-frame clones here, not all; method: immunoSEQ multiplex PCR. Altogether 2,500 to 3,000 clones were found in the sample, and no singletons occur. V lost 1 base to trimming and J lost 8 bases, with 12 bases between them. Germline V gene lookup returns CDR1 SGHVS and CDR2 FQNEAQ. This CDR3 is 14 amino acids long. By sample share, this clone is medium-sized. The antigen remains undetermined. The CDR3 end falls 3 residues outside the read, so it is completed with the germline J gene. General study results and limits: Common variable immunodeficiency TCR beta sequences reportedly had fewer deletions and N-nucleotide insertions. Fewer TCRbeta clones were shared among CVID subjects than controls.

V gene TRBV7-8 combines with J gene TRBJ1-3; D possibly corresponds to TRBD1 (5 bases). The sequencing sample was made of peripheral blood mononuclear cells. The clonotype was recovered from a human donor with common variable immunodeficiency. CDR3 in amino acids: CASSLGVRAHTIYF. CDR3 DNA, as far as it was read: TGTGCCAGCAGCTTAGGGGTCAGGGCCCACACC. The variable domain in full, completed from reference TRBV7-8 and TRBJ1-3, reads GAGVSQSPRYKVAKRGQDVALRCDPISGHVSLFWYQQALGQGPEFLTYFQNEAQLDKSGLPSDRFFAERPEGSVSTLKIQRTQQEDSAVYLCASSLGVRAHTIYFGEGSWLTVV.